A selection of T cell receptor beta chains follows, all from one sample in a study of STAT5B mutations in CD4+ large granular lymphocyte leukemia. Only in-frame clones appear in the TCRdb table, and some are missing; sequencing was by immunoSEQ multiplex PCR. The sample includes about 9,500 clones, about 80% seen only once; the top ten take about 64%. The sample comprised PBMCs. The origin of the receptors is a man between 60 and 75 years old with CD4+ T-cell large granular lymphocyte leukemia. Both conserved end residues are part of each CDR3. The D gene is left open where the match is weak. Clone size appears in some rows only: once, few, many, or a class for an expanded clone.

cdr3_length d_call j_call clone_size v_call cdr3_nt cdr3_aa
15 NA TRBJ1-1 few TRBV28 TGTGCCAGCAGTTTAGTCCGTGAAACGGACACTGAAGCTTTCTTT CASSLVRETDTEAFF
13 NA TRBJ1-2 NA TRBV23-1 TGCGCCAGCAGTCAGTTCGGCTACTATGGCTACACCTTC CASSQFGYYGYTF
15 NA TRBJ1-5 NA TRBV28 TGTGCCAGCAGAAGAGGTGGGGGCCGCAATCAGCCCCAGCATTTT CASRRGGGRNQPQHF
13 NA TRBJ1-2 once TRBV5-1 TGCGCCAGCAGCTGGGAACAGGCGGAAGGCTACACCTTC CASSWEQAEGYTF
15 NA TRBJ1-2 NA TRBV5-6 TGTGCCAGCAGCTTGGAGCCCCGGGCCTACTATGGCTACACCTTC CASSLEPRAYYGYTF
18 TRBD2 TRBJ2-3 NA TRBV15 TGTGCCACCAGCAGAGATAGGGCTCGACTAGCGGGAGGGCCGGCGCAGTATTTT CATSRDRARLAGGPAQYF
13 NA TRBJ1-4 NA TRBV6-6 TGTGCCAGCAGTCTGGACAGTAATGAAAAACTGTTTTTT CASSLDSNEKLFF
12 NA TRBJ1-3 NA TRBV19 TGTGCCAGTAGTACGACTGGAAACACCATATATTTT CASSTTGNTIYF
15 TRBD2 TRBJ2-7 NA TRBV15 TGTGCCACCAGCAATTCCATGCGGGAGAGGAACGAGCAGTACTTC CATSNSMRERNEQYF
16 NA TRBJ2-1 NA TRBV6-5 TGTGCCAGCAGTTACTCATGGACTCGCACCCCATATGAGCAGTTCTTC CASSYSWTRTPYEQFF
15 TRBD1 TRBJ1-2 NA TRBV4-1 TGCGCCAGCAGCCAAGACAGGGGGCGGAGCTATGGCTACACCTTC CASSQDRGRSYGYTF
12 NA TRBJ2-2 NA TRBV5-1 TGCGCCAGCGTTGACGTCCCCGGGGAGCTGTTTTTT CASVDVPGELFF
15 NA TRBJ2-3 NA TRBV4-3 TGCGCCAGCAGCCAAGACCCGGGCTTAACAGATACGCAGTATTTT CASSQDPGLTDTQYF
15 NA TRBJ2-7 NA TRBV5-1 TGCGCCAGCAGCTTGGTACAGGGACTGTCCTACGAGCAGTACTTC CASSLVQGLSYEQYF
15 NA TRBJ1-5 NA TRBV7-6 TGTGCCAGCAGTCTTATGGGGGGGGAGGTTCAGCCCCAGCATTTT CASSLMGGEVQPQHF
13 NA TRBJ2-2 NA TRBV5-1 TGCGCCAGCAGCCCCGTCCAAGCCGGGGAGCTGTTTTTT CASSPVQAGELFF
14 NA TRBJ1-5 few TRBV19 TGTGCCAGTAGTATACTGGCCTCGACTCAGCCCCAGCATTTT CASSILASTQPQHF
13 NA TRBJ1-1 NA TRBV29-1 TGCAGCGCGGAGGACCGGGGGAACACTGAAGCTTTCTTT CSAEDRGNTEAFF
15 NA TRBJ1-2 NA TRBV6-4 TGTGCCAGCAGTGACTCGAGAGGGGCGGGGTATGGCTACACCTTC CASSDSRGAGYGYTF
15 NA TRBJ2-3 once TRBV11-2 TGTGCCAGCAGCTTAGATCTTGGCCAGCTTGATACGCAGTATTTT CASSLDLGQLDTQYF
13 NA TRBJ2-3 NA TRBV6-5 TGTGCCAGCACCCCGGGGACTGTGGATACGCAGTATTTT CASTPGTVDTQYF
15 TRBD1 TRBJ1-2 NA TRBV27 TGTGCCAGCAGCTGGGGGACAGACCCTAACTATGGCTACACCTTC CASSWGTDPNYGYTF
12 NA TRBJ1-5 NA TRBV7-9 TGTGCCAGCAGTCCTCTAAATCAGCCCCAGCATTTT CASSPLNQPQHF
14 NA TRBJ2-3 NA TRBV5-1 TGCGCCAGCAGGTTGGAGGGCCGGACAGATACGCAGTATTTT CASRLEGRTDTQYF